This T cell receptor (beta chain) was captured by sequencing in a study of metastatic and nonmetastatic thyroid tumors (dated by TCRdb to the early 2020s). Regarding the study in general: Repertoires from peripheral blood and from tumor or nodule tissue samples of malignant and benign thyroid patients were compared.

None of the patients had been given any treatment before thyroid surgery. Using T-cell receptor beta sequencing, the study looked back at clinical samples from patients collected from about 2011 to 2018. Of note for this clone: It lacks a known antigen. The input lacks base qualities; no much larger clone sits a single base away.

The protocol used for the library was PCR. Reads for this sample came from an Illumina HiSeq 4000. High-throughput sequencing was used to profile the CDR3 region of the TCR beta-chain in every patient. As for the original processing: The researchers built a classifier to tell apart papillary thyroid cancer patients with distant metastasis, based on CDR3 differences among clinicopathological groups. The Shannon index was used to measure repertoire diversity, and the Morisita-Horn index was used to measure how similar tumor and blood repertoires were. TCRdb reprocessing: public reads trimmed at Q25 with fastp, clones called with MiXCR, in-frame beta chains kept. The V and J calls were determined by TCRdb, not by the authors. Within this sample are 10,000 to 15,000 clones, with approximately 25% of them counted one time only. The ten most abundant clones make up 19% of the sample. General conclusions and limits of the study: In both blood and tumor samples, malignant tumors were reported to have significantly higher TCR beta diversity than benign nodules.

According to the germline V gene, CDR1 reads MDHEN and CDR2 reads SYDVKM. Trimming leaves V shorter by 5 bases and J shorter by 6 bases, with the junction holding 8 bases beyond the gene matches. From the cysteine through the phenylalanine, the CDR3 covers 15 amino acids. Only the CDR3 part of the read is kept: 45 bases, read in frame from the first base. Input material: tumor tissue. The rearranged segments are TRBV28 and TRBJ2-2; 8 bases in between match TRBD2. The origin of this receptor is a female donor with papillary thyroid cancer or a benign thyroid nodule (not recorded which). Some clones in this sample may be carry-over from other donors' samples. CDR3 sequence: CASSDDSGIAGELFF. DNA sequence: TGTGCCAGCAGTGACGATAGCGGGATCGCCGGGGAGCTGTTTTTT.